These T cell receptor beta chains were read from a single sample in a study of cytomegalovirus exposure and HLA in healthy donors. The table came from immunoSEQ multiplex PCR; TCRdb's copy has only in-frame clones and leaves some out. The repertoire holds more than 300,000 clones, 75% to 90% seen once, with under 0.95% in the top ten. Sequencing was done on a sample of PBMCs. The source is a woman aged 18-30 years in good health and CMV-seronegative. The CDR3 runs from the conserved cysteine through the conserved F or W. The D gene is left open where the match is weak. Rows give clone size only sometimes, using once, few, many, or a class for an expanded clone.

>-|-|TRBV5-1|TRBJ2-6
CASSLRLGGDVLTF
TGCGCCAGCAGCTTGCGTCTGGGAGGAGACGTCCTGACTTTC
>-|-|TRBV4-1|TRBJ1-1
CASSRERDTGNTEAFF
TGCGCCAGCAGCCGAGAGAGGGACACAGGGAACACTGAAGCTTTCTTT
>-|once|TRBV5-6|TRBJ2-1
CASSLEAPSYNEQFF
TGTGCCAGCAGCTTGGAAGCGCCCTCCTACAATGAGCAGTTCTTC
>-|-|TRBV28|TRBJ1-2
CASCRGGFTYGYTF
TGTGCCAGCTGTCGAGGGGGATTCACCTATGGCTACACCTTC
>-|-|TRBV27|TRBJ1-1
CASSGVGDTEAFF
TGTGCCAGCAGTGGCGTCGGAGACACTGAAGCTTTCTTT
>-|-|TRBV28|TRBJ1-2
CASSLGTVYGYTF
TGTGCCAGCAGTCTCGGTACGGTTTATGGCTACACCTTC
>-|-|TRBV30|TRBJ2-3
CAWSTSTDTQYF
TGTGCCTGGAGTACATCCACAGATACGCAGTATTTT
>-|-|TRBV27|TRBJ2-7
CASSFTTASSYEQYF
TGTGCCAGCAGTTTTACGACAGCCTCATCCTACGAGCAGTACTTC
>TRBD2|-|TRBV19|TRBJ2-7
CASSIAGGYEQYF
TGTGCCAGTAGTATAGCCGGGGGGTACGAGCAGTACTTC
>-|-|TRBV7-2|TRBJ2-2
CASKIAGELFF
TGTGCCAGCAAAATAGCCGGGGAGCTGTTTTTT
>TRBD2|-|TRBV28|TRBJ2-1
CASSAPSGTYNEQFF
TGTGCCAGCAGTGCGCCTAGCGGGACCTACAATGAGCAGTTCTTC
>TRBD2|-|TRBV27|TRBJ2-1
CASRRAGVAYNEQFF
TGTGCCAGCAGACGAGCGGGAGTTGCCTACAATGAGCAGTTCTTC
>-|-|TRBV5-6|TRBJ2-7
CASSLGGTPSAAYEQYF
TGTGCCAGCAGCTTGGGCGGGACCCCTTCCGCAGCCTACGAGCAGTACTTC
>-|-|TRBV9|TRBJ2-7
CASSVGGGTYEQYF
TGTGCCAGCAGCGTAGGTGGCGGAACCTACGAGCAGTACTTC
>-|-|TRBV7-9|TRBJ1-3
CASSFWTGDTIYF
TGTGCCAGCAGCTTTTGGACGGGAGACACCATATATTTT
>TRBD1|-|TRBV29-1|TRBJ2-7
CSVEAPDRGSYEQYF
TGCAGCGTTGAAGCCCCGGACAGGGGATCCTACGAGCAGTACTTC
>-|-|TRBV2|TRBJ2-2
CASPRGDTGELFF
TGTGCCAGCCCAAGGGGTGACACCGGGGAGCTGTTTTTT
>TRBD1|-|TRBV7-8|TRBJ1-3
CASSPAGQGYTIYF
TGTGCCAGCAGCCCCGCCGGACAGGGATACACCATATATTTT
>-|few|TRBV19|TRBJ2-1
CASSSLEYYNEQFF
TGTGCCAGTAGTTCCCTAGAATACTACAATGAGCAGTTCTTC
>TRBD2|-|TRBV2|TRBJ2-7
CASSDLAGEVYEQYF
TGTGCCAGCAGCGATCTAGCGGGAGAGGTCTACGAGCAGTACTTC
>-|-|TRBV18|TRBJ1-1
CASSQSKTAVNTEAFF
TGTGCCAGCTCACAATCAAAAACCGCGGTGAACACTGAAGCTTTCTTT
>-|-|TRBV5-1|TRBJ1-2
CASSSRGNYGYTF
TGCGCCAGCAGCTCCCGGGGAAACTATGGCTACACCTTC
>TRBD1|-|TRBV6-5|TRBJ1-1
CASSRQGNTEAFF
TGTGCCAGCAGCCGACAGGGGAACACTGAAGCTTTCTTT
>-|-|TRBV19|TRBJ1-1
CASSASVAGGEAFF
TGTGCCAGTAGTGCTTCCGTCGCGGGGGGTGAAGCTTTCTTT
>-|once|TRBV5-1|TRBJ2-1
CASSLGGGVYNEQFF
TGCGCCAGCAGCTTGGGGGGCGGGGTATACAATGAGCAGTTCTTC
>-|-|TRBV18|TRBJ2-1
CASAHTTQGNEQFF
TGTGCCAGCGCACATACCACCCAGGGCAATGAGCAGTTCTTC
>-|-|TRBV27|TRBJ2-7
CASSPTRAYEQYF
TGTGCCAGCAGTCCGACACGTGCCTACGAGCAGTACTTC
>-|-|TRBV6-1|TRBJ2-7
CASSLTYEQYF
TGTGCCAGCAGTCTGACATACGAGCAGTACTTC
>TRBD1|once|TRBV5-8|TRBJ1-1
CASSPNRGRNTEAFF
TGTGCCAGCAGCCCTAACAGGGGGAGGAACACTGAAGCTTTCTTT
>TRBD1|-|TRBV18|TRBJ1-5
CASSNDRGGQPQHF
TGTGCCAGCTCAAACGACAGGGGTGGTCAGCCCCAGCATTTT
>TRBD1|-|TRBV23-1|TRBJ2-1
CASSRGQGALQCGNEQFF
TGCGCCAGCAGTCGAGGGCAGGGGGCCTTGCAATGCGGCAATGAGCAGTTCTTC
>TRBD1|-|TRBV19|TRBJ1-1
CASSIPSTGGTEAFF
TGTGCCAGTAGTATCCCCTCGACAGGGGGCACTGAAGCTTTCTTT